What follows are 19 T cell receptor beta chains derived from one specimen sequenced in a study of T-cell memory formation after mild COVID-19. Each CDR3 protein is one row after TCRdb ran MiXCR on the 5' RACE reads. The sample lists some 62,000 distinct CDR3 sequences, over 8.5% occurring once. The sample consisted of PBMCs or a T cell subset sorted from them (not recorded which). Receptors were obtained from a man between 18 and 29 years old who had mild COVID-19 (a few samples of this study predate the infection). Cell type and time point are not known.

This clonotype was counted ten times or more. The rearrangement links TRBV7-9 to TRBJ2-1; 7 bases map to TRBD1. From germline, CDR1 is SEHNR and CDR2 FQNEAQ (reference sequence). The CDR3 totals 15 residues. V shed 5 bases and J 7 bases; nucleotides not matched to a gene: 11. The CDR3 region is CASSRGGEFSNEQFF. The CDR3 region has the DNA TGTGCCAGCAGCCGAGGGGGCGAATTTTCGAATGAGCAGTTCTTC.

This clonotype came up a few times. The chain has TRBV12-3 or TRBV12-4 and TRBJ1-1; no clear D gene. The CDR3 length is 16 residues. V was cut by 6 bases and J by 0 bases, with 17 bases left in between. As DNA, the CDR3 is TGTGCCAGCAGCCTAGACCCCCACGGGGTGAACACTGAAGCTTTCTTT. This codes for CASSLDPHGVNTEAFF.

The chain recombines TRBV4-3 with TRBJ1-5; 9 bases map to TRBD1. CDR3 length: 17 amino acids. CDR1 is LGHNA and CDR2 is YSLEER in the germline V gene. V gave up 2 bases and J gave up 3 bases; unmatched junction bases: 8. The CDR3 DNA sequence: TGCGCCAGCAGCCAAACACACAGGGGGCTAAACAATCAGCCCCAGCATTTT. It translates to CASSQTHRGLNNQPQHF.

The chain carries TRBV7-9 and TRBJ2-1; tentative D call: TRBD1 (6 bases). The CDR3 covers 14 residues. Trimming took off 4 bases at V and 5 bases at J, with 12 bases between the two ends. Germline V gene data show CDR1 as SEHNR and CDR2 as FQNEAQ (reference sequence). CDR3 sequence (DNA): TGTGCCAGCAGCTCCAGGGACAACCACAATGAGCAGTTCTTC. Amino acid sequence: CASSSRDNHNEQFF.

This clonotype was picked up a small number of times. This chain joins TRBV7-2 and TRBJ1-5; no firm D call. Between the trimmed V and J ends, which lost 1 base and 1 base, there was a span of 8 bases. This CDR3 has 15 residues. The germline V gene encodes CDR1 SGHTA and CDR2 FQGNSA. CDR3 sequence: CASSLVPESNQPQHF. The DNA of the CDR3 is TGTGCCAGCAGCTTAGTGCCAGAGAGCAATCAGCCCCAGCATTTT.

V usage is TRBV5-1 and J usage is TRBJ2-3, with a weak D call TRBD1 (5 bases). CDR1 is SGHRS, CDR2 YFSETQ, per germline. This CDR3 comprises 15 residues. The germline V and J ends were trimmed by 4 bases and 1 base, with 13 bases remaining between them. The CDR3 bases are TGCGCCAGCAGCCTTGGGGAACAGGGCACAGATACGCAGTATTTT. The encoded protein is CASSLGEQGTDTQYF.

This clonotype has a handful of counts. The rearrangement uses TRBV20-1 and TRBJ2-1; TRBD1 or TRBD2 may be the D gene (6 bases each). This CDR3 comprises 14 residues. Trimming took off 3 bases at V and 6 bases at J, with 15 bases between the two ends. Germline V gene lookup returns CDR1 DFQATT and CDR2 SNEGSKA (reference sequence). The CDR3 sequence: CSASGGRATNEQFF. The CDR3 coding sequence is TGCAGTGCTAGCGGGGGCCGCGCTACCAATGAGCAGTTCTTC.

V gene TRBV29-1 combines with J gene TRBJ1-4; a weak D match, TRBD1 (6 bases). The CDR3 is 13 amino acids. Looked up from germline, CDR1 is SQVTM and CDR2 is ANQGSEA. V was trimmed by 5 bases and J by 5 bases, leaving 12 bases between them. CDR3 bases: TGCAGCGTTACCGGGGGCGCCAATGAAAAACTGTTTTTT. This gives the protein CSVTGGANEKLFF.

The chain links TRBV9 to TRBJ2-3; the D call may be TRBD1 or TRBD2 (5 bases each). This CDR3 has 15 amino acids. The germline V gene has CDR1 SGDLS and CDR2 YYNGEE. V was shortened by 0 bases and J by 5 bases, with 13 bases between the two germline ends. In DNA, the CDR3 is TGTGCCAGCAGCGTAGGAGCGGCAGGGAAAGATACGCAGTATTTT. Translation: CASSVGAAGKDTQYF. Supplemented by reference TRBV9 and TRBJ2-3, the full variable domain reads DSGVTQTPKHLITATGQRVTLRCSPRSGDLSVYWYQQSLDQGLQFLIQYYNGEERAKGNILERFSAQQFPDLHSELNLSSLELGDSALYFCASSVGAAGKDTQYFGPGTRLTVL.

The V gene is TRBV27, the J gene TRBJ2-2; a possible D gene is TRBD1 (6 bases). Trimming shortened V by 6 bases and J by 4 bases, and 15 bases separated the two germline ends. The CDR3 is 15 residues long. The germline CDR1 and CDR2 sequences are MNHEY and SMNVEV (reference sequence). The CDR3 loop is CASRQTGLGTGELFF. Written as DNA, the CDR3 is TGTGCCAGCAGGCAAACAGGGCTGGGCACCGGGGAGCTGTTTTTT.

The chain carries TRBV18 and TRBJ2-7; D tentatively fits TRBD1 or TRBD2 (5 bases each). Trimming removed 3 bases from V and 6 bases from J, with 9 bases in between. The CDR3 is made up of 12 amino acids. CDR1 KGHSH and CDR2 LQKENI come from the germline V gene. The chain's CDR3 is CASSPGTAEQYF. The CDR3 nucleotides read TGTGCCAGCTCACCCGGGACGGCCGAGCAGTACTTC.

This clonotype was observed a few times. V usage is TRBV12-3 or TRBV12-4 and J usage is TRBJ2-3; TRBD2 agrees at 10 bases. Losses at the gene ends were 6 bases for V and 4 bases for J; bases not matched to a gene: 4. There are 14 residues in the CDR3. The CDR3, as DNA: TGTGCCAGCAGGCGGACTAGCGGTCCAGATACGCAGTATTTT. It specifies CASRRTSGPDTQYF.

The CDR3 region is CASSLATGGHADTQYF. The CDR3 nucleotides read TGTGCCAGCAGCTTAGCGACGGGAGGGCACGCAGATACGCAGTATTTT. The chain links TRBV11-2 to TRBJ2-3; 8 nucleotides match TRBD2. CDR3 length: 16 amino acids. Trimming took 1 base from V and 4 from J; bases not matched to a gene: 7. Germline-derived CDR1 and CDR2 are SGHAT and FQNNGV.

This clonotype was counted between two and nine times. The chain has TRBV19 and TRBJ2-1; 9 bases align to TRBD1. Germline V gene lookup returns CDR1 LNHDA and CDR2 SQIVND (reference sequence). The CDR3 extends over 15 amino acids. V gave up 6 bases and J gave up 3 bases; unmatched junction bases: 6. The DNA for the CDR3 is TGTGCCAGTAGCCCGGACAGGGGCGGCTACAATGAGCAGTTCTTC. Its translation is CASSPDRGGYNEQFF.

This chain links TRBV2 with TRBJ2-5; either TRBD1 or TRBD2 may supply D (5 bases each). Trimming removed 2 bases from V and 5 bases from J, with 15 bases in between. The germline gives CDR1 SNHLY, CDR2 FYNNEI. The CDR3 loop spans 15 amino acids. The CDR3 loop is CASSELGAVLETQYF. CDR3 bases: TGTGCCAGCAGTGAACTCGGGGCAGTCCTCGAGACCCAGTACTTC.

V usage is TRBV11-2 and J usage is TRBJ1-2, with TRBD1 matching over 7 bases. There are 17 residues in the CDR3. V was clipped by 3 bases and J by 8 bases; unmatched bases: 18. The germline V gene encodes CDR1 SGHAT and CDR2 FQNNGV. CDR3 residues: CASSLGRWDSPFIGYTF. CDR3 bases: TGTGCCAGCAGCTTGGGGAGATGGGACAGTCCCTTTATCGGCTACACCTTC.

This clonotype has a handful of counts. The rearrangement uses TRBV4-1 and TRBJ2-7; 11 nucleotides line up with TRBD2. Trimming removed 3 bases from V and 4 bases from J; junction bases left unmatched: 5. Germline CDR1 MGHRA, CDR2 YSYEKL. This CDR3 contains 15 residues. Written as DNA, the CDR3 is TGCGCCAGCAGCCAGCTACTAGCGGGAGAGTACGAGCAGTACTTC. Protein sequence: CASSQLLAGEYEQYF.

The rearrangement joins TRBV10-1 to TRBJ2-5; 12 bases match TRBD2. The V gene's germline CDR1 is WNHNN and CDR2 SYGVQD (reference sequence). Trimming cost V 6 bases and J 1 base; bases outside gene matches: 3. The CDR3 is 15 residues long. CDR3 in amino acids: CASSRLAGAQETQYF. CDR3 DNA sequence: TGCGCCAGCAGCCGACTAGCGGGGGCCCAAGAGACCCAGTACTTC.

The V call is TRBV28, the J call TRBJ1-1; no definite D call. Germline V gene data show CDR1 as MDHEN and CDR2 as SYDVKM. The CDR3 covers 9 residues. V dropped 9 bases and J dropped 4 bases, with 3 bases sitting between them. CDR3 residues: CARGTEAFF. CDR3 in DNA: TGTGCCAGAGGCACTGAAGCTTTCTTT.